One sample yielded the 10 T cell receptor beta chains listed below, sequenced in a study of siplizumab effects on memory and regulatory T cells. Only in-frame clones appear in the TCRdb table, and some are missing; sequencing was by immunoSEQ multiplex PCR. Here the sample spans over 85,000 clones, roughly 92% being singletons. Sequenced: CD4+ T cells sorted from blood. The receptors here all came from a human donor in good health.

The J gene is TRBJ2-2, the V gene TRBV5-1; 9 nucleotides match TRBD2. With V trimmed by 4 bases and J by 4 bases, 5 bases remained unmatched. Germline CDR1 SGHRS, CDR2 YFSETQ. The CDR3 spans 15 residues. CDR3 bases: TGCGCCAGCAGCGGAGCGGGGGGTCTCACCGGGGAGCTGTTTTTT. It codes for CASSGAGGLTGELFF.

The rearrangement joins TRBV5-1 to TRBJ2-2; D is unclear. The CDR3 has 15 residues. Trimming removed 3 bases from V and 5 bases from J, with 14 bases in between. Germline CDR1 is SGHRS and CDR2 is YFSETQ. CDR3 in amino acids: CASSSTSRQTGELFF. DNA for the CDR3: TGCGCCAGCAGCTCCACATCCCGGCAAACCGGGGAGCTGTTTTTT.

The table lists this clone with a few counts. The genes are TRBV6-5 and TRBJ2-2; D uncertain. From germline, CDR1 is MNHEY and CDR2 SVGAGI. The CDR3 spans 13 residues. V lost 9 bases and J lost 0, with 8 bases in between. This chain's CDR3 is CASQTSNTGELFF. Here the CDR3 DNA reads TGTGCCAGTCAGACATCGAACACCGGGGAGCTGTTTTTT.

The chain combines TRBV30 with TRBJ2-5, with TRBD2 as a possible D gene (5 bases). The CDR3 is 13 residues long. Germline CDR1 and CDR2: GTSNPN and SVGIG (reference sequence). Trimming removed 4 bases at V and 0 bases at J, with 9 bases between. The DNA of the CDR3 is TGTGCCTGGACTCGAGGGAACCAAGAGACCCAGTACTTC. Amino acid sequence: CAWTRGNQETQYF.

The rearrangement links TRBV10-3 to TRBJ2-7; 8 bases are a match to TRBD1. Germline V gene sequence: CDR1 ENHRY, CDR2 SYGVKD. V lost 0 bases to trimming and J lost 1 base; unmatched junction nucleotides: 5. The CDR3 runs to 16 residues. The CDR3 DNA is TGTGCCATCAGTGAGTCTGTCAGGGGGCGATCCTACGAGCAGTACTTC. Its protein product is CAISESVRGRSYEQYF.

The gene calls are TRBV4-1 and TRBJ2-7, with 16 bases fitting TRBD2. V dropped 2 bases and J dropped 6; count of bases not matched to a gene: 7. This CDR3 spans 17 amino acids. The germline V gene has CDR1 MGHRA and CDR2 YSYEKL. CDR3 bases: TGCGCCAGCAGCCAACAAGGGACTAGCGGGAGGGTCCGCGAGCAGTACTTC. It codes for CASSQQGTSGRVREQYF.

This chain uses TRBV5-6 with TRBJ2-5; tentatively, D is TRBD1 (6 bases). CDR3 size: 16 residues. From germline, CDR1 is SGHDT and CDR2 YYEEEE. The V end was cut by 4 bases, the J end by 4 bases, with 20 bases between. The CDR3 is CASSPSLQGLPETQYF. CDR3 sequence (DNA): TGTGCCAGCAGCCCGTCCCTCCAGGGGCTTCCAGAGACCCAGTACTTC. The full variable domain, its missing parts supplied by reference TRBV5-6 and TRBJ2-5, is DAGVTQSPTHLIKTRGQQVTLRCSPKSGHDTVSWYQQALGQGPQFIFQYYEEEERQRGNFPDRFSGHQFPNYSSELNVNALLLGDSALYLCASSPSLQGLPETQYFGPGTRLLVL.

V usage is TRBV11-1 and J usage is TRBJ1-1; D gene uncertain. The length of the CDR3 is 15 residues. Germline loops: CDR1 SGHAT, CDR2 FQDESV (reference sequence). Trimming stripped 3 bases from V and 1 base from J, with 12 bases between. The CDR3 DNA reads as TGTGCCAGCAGCTTTATGACCGGATCGAACACTGAAGCTTTCTTT. Translating it yields CASSFMTGSNTEAFF.

V is TRBV29-1 and J is TRBJ2-7, with 9 bases fitting TRBD1. CDR3 size: 13 residues. CDR1 and CDR2 from the germline V gene are SQVTM and ANQGSEA. V gave up 7 bases and J gave up 5 bases; unmatched junction bases: 9. The CDR3 DNA is TGCAGCGCCATGGGACAGGGTAGAGACGAGCAGTACTTC. It encodes CSAMGQGRDEQYF.

This clone has only one observation. The V gene is TRBV5-1, the J gene TRBJ1-2, with TRBD1 matching 8 bases. CDR3 length: 15 amino acids. Germline lookup yields CDR1 SGHRS and CDR2 YFSETQ. The ends lost 3 bases at V and 3 bases at J; junction bases unmatched: 7. The CDR3 coding sequence is TGCGCCAGCAGCTGGGACAGGAGGAGCTACTATGGCTACACCTTC. Amino acids: CASSWDRRSYYGYTF. Full variable domain (outside the CDR3, taken from reference TRBV5-1 and TRBJ1-2): KAGVTQTPRYLIKTRGQQVTLSCSPISGHRSVSWYQQTPGQGLQFLFEYFSETQRNKGNFPGRFSGRQFSNSRSEMNVSTLELGDSALYLCASSWDRRSYYGYTFGSGTRLTVV.